This T cell receptor (beta chain) originates from a study of blood T cell repertoires in COVID-19. Overall study: There were acute and convalescent COVID-19 samples, and they came from the United States, Italy and Spain. T cells, B-cell-depleted T cells, or PBMCs provided the cDNA or gDNA that served as material.

During active infection, Seattle patients enrolled and were then monitored through disease. Original data processing: Amplifying reference gene primers gave estimates of nucleated cell counts. TCRdb's table, derived via immunoSEQ multiplex PCR, lists solely in-frame clones and lacks some. V and J calls plus clone size are reproduced from that table; the DNA served to infer D and trimming. The sample records a few hundred thousand clones, around 88% being singletons. Trimming shortened V by 0 bases and J by 3 bases, and 9 bases separated the two germline ends. The CDR3 is 14 residues long. Germline V lookup: CDR1 SGDLS, CDR2 YYNGEE.

This clonotype was obtained from a woman between 45 and 60 years old with COVID-19, enrolled during active disease. The sequencing input was peripheral blood. V is TRBV9 and J is TRBJ1-1; D remains ambiguous. CDR3 DNA: TGTGCCAGCAGCGTAGAGGAGGCGGACACTGAAGCTTTCTTT. Its protein is CASSVEEADTEAFF.